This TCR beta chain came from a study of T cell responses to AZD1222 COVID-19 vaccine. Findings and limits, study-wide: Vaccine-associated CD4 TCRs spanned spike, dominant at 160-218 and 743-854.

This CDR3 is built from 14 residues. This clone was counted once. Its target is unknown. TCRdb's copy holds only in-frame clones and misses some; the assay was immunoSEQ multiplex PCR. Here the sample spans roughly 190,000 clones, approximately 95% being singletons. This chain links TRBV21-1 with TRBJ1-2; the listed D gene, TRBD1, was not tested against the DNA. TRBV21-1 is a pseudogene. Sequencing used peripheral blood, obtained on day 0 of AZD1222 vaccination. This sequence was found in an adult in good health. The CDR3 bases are TGTGCCAGCAGCAGGTTAATGGGGGCGCTTGGCTACACCTTC. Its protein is CASSRLMGALGYTF.